The clone carrying this TCR beta chain came up many times. The target antigen is unknown. The data derive from a study of T-cell reconstitution after alpha-beta-depleted transplantation in children. Study conclusions and caveats: It was newly produced T cells that mostly accounted for T-cell counts and diversity one year after transplant. As was reported, about two months after transplant, alpha-beta T cells came from several hundred expanded graft clones. Some patients' high day-60 TCRbeta diversity was attributed to recipient cells surviving conditioning.

The CDR3 sequence is 12 residues long. Trimming left V 6 bases short and J 4 bases short, with 9 bases between. Unique molecular identifiers were built into the TCRbeta library. TCRdb used MiXCR to reprocess the PCR reads, holding one entry per CDR3 protein. The sample records roughly 670,000 distinct CDR3 sequences, around 13% being singletons. The origin of this receptor is a girl aged 2-15 years with congenital amegakaryocytic thrombocytopenia, due to receive a stem cell transplant. Sample: PBMCs, taken before TCRalphabeta/CD19-depleted stem cell transplant. The chain links TRBV12-3 or TRBV12-4 to TRBJ1-2; D possibly corresponds to TRBD1 (5 bases). CDR3 bases: TGTGCCAGCAGGGGGGGTGCCTATGGCTACACCTTC. Protein: CASRGGAYGYTF.